A selection of T cell receptor beta chains follows, all from one sample in a study of T cell repertoires in cytomegalovirus infection. TCRdb called the reads again in MiXCR, with one record for every CDR3 protein. The sample contains nearly 700,000 distinct CDR3 sequences, around 31% of which appear only once. These receptors' antigens are unknown. The sample in question was cultured PBMCs, obtained from culture after CMV antigen stimulation. The receptors originated from a human donor in good health (CMV status not recorded). Some clones in this sample may be carry-over from other donors' samples. CDR3s include the opening cysteine and the closing phenylalanine or tryptophan. D genes are given only for firm matches. Some rows have no size entry. The others give once, few or many, or a class for an expanded clone.

.	TRBJ2-5	few	TRBV10-3	CAISEMEGRGAQETQYF	TGTGCCATCAGTGAAATGGAGGGCCGGGGAGCTCAAGAGACCCAGTACTTC
.	TRBJ1-2	.	TRBV10-3	CAISESSPNYGYTF	TGTGCCATCAGTGAGTCGTCGCCCAACTATGGCTACACCTTC
.	TRBJ2-6	.	TRBV3-1	CASSQERGTGANVLTF	TGTGCCAGCAGCCAAGAGAGGGGTACTGGGGCCAACGTCCTGACTTTC
.	TRBJ2-1	.	TRBV29-1	CSGGRINEQFF	TGCAGCGGCGGACGGATCAATGAGCAGTTCTTC
.	TRBJ1-5	.	TRBV5-6	CARSLWRQTYQPQHF	TGTGCCAGAAGCTTGTGGCGACAGACGTATCAGCCCCAGCATTTT
.	TRBJ2-1	.	TRBV11-2	CASSNRVGYNEQFF	TGTGCCAGCAGCAACCGGGTGGGGTACAATGAGCAGTTCTTC
.	TRBJ1-5	few	TRBV2	CASSESNRGNQPQHF	TGTGCCAGCAGTGAATCGAACAGAGGCAATCAGCCCCAGCATTTT
TRBD2	TRBJ2-7	many	TRBV7-2	CASSLNAGVSYEQYF	TGTGCCAGCAGCTTAAATGCGGGGGTCTCCTACGAGCAGTACTTC
.	TRBJ1-1	.	TRBV20-1	CSADIRNTEAFF	TGCAGTGCCGACATCCGGAACACTGAAGCTTTCTTT
.	TRBJ1-5	.	TRBV7-6	CASSSLPGPNNQPQHF	TGTGCCAGCAGCTCACTCCCGGGACCTAATAATCAGCCCCAGCATTTT
.	TRBJ2-2	.	TRBV2	CASQVGPNTGELFF	TGTGCCAGCCAGGTGGGCCCGAACACCGGGGAGCTGTTTTTT
.	TRBJ1-1	few	TRBV4-1	CASSQDNPNTEAFF	TGCGCCAGCAGCCAAGATAACCCGAACACTGAAGCTTTCTTT
TRBD2	TRBJ2-1	.	TRBV24-1	CATSGGGSSYNEQFF	TGTGCCACCAGTGGGGGCGGGAGCTCCTACAATGAGCAGTTCTTC
TRBD2	TRBJ2-1	few	TRBV12-3/TRBV12-4	CASRRGSNEQFF	TGTGCCAGCAGACGCGGGAGCAATGAGCAGTTCTTC
TRBD1	TRBJ2-7	.	TRBV12-3/TRBV12-4	CASGTGAFEQYF	TGTGCCAGCGGGACAGGGGCTTTCGAGCAGTACTTC
TRBD1	TRBJ1-1	few	TRBV6-6	CASSYPQGGAHEAFF	TGTGCCAGCAGTTACCCACAGGGGGGGGCCCATGAAGCTTTCTTT
TRBD2	TRBJ2-5	.	TRBV20-1	CSAPPLGLAETQYF	TGCAGTGCCCCCCCCCTGGGACTAGCTGAGACCCAGTACTTC
.	TRBJ2-6	few	TRBV7-4	CASTPAGANVLTF	TGTGCCAGCACCCCCGCTGGGGCCAACGTCCTGACTTTC
.	TRBJ2-5	few	TRBV6-5	CASSYTPQGQETQYF	TGTGCCAGCAGTTACACACCTCAAGGACAAGAGACCCAGTACTTC
.	TRBJ2-1	few	TRBV12-3/TRBV12-4	CASGRTAASPIF	TGTGCCAGCGGTCGGACAGCCGCTTCTCCGATCTTC
.	TRBJ2-7	.	TRBV6-2/TRBV6-3	CASSRTPTYEQYF	TGTGCCAGCAGCAGGACGCCTACCTACGAGCAGTACTTC
.	TRBJ2-1	few	TRBV7-8	CASSLAWTDNEQFF	TGTGCCAGCAGCTTAGCCTGGACCGACAATGAGCAGTTCTTC
.	TRBJ2-3	many	TRBV7-2	CASSLTLATRTDTQYF	TGTGCCAGCAGCTTGACGCTCGCTACGCGCACAGATACGCAGTATTTT
TRBD1	TRBJ2-7	many	TRBV7-8	CASSLVRDRAYEQYF	TGTGCCAGCAGCTTAGTCCGGGACAGGGCTTACGAGCAGTACTTC
.	TRBJ1-2	few	TRBV7-9	CASSPPGPVRDVGYTF	TGTGCCAGCAGCCCCCCAGGCCCTGTCAGGGACGTCGGCTACACCTTC
TRBD2	TRBJ2-3	.	TRBV18	CASSPPSGGASTQYF	TGTGCCAGCTCACCACCGAGCGGGGGGGCGAGTACGCAGTATTTT
.	TRBJ1-1	.	TRBV20-1	CSAATGGITEAFF	TGCAGTGCAGCGACAGGCGGTATCACTGAAGCTTTCTTT
TRBD2	TRBJ2-1	.	TRBV5-1	CASSLRSGSSYNEQFF	TGCGCCAGCAGCTTGAGGAGCGGGAGCTCCTACAATGAGCAGTTCTTC
.	TRBJ2-7	.	TRBV12-3/TRBV12-4	CASSPTGQGYEQYF	TGTGCCAGCAGTCCGACGGGCCAGGGCTACGAGCAGTACTTC
.	TRBJ2-2	.	TRBV20-1	CSASAGSGGELFF	TGCAGTGCTAGTGCAGGGTCCGGCGGGGAGCTGTTTTTT
TRBD2	TRBJ2-5	.	TRBV4-1	CASGQEELAGAETQYF	TGCGCCAGCGGCCAAGAGGAGCTAGCGGGAGCTGAGACCCAGTACTTC
TRBD1	TRBJ2-5	many	TRBV7-2	CASSQGQGAGKTQYF	TGTGCCAGCAGTCAAGGGCAGGGGGCAGGGAAGACCCAGTACTTC
TRBD2	TRBJ2-5	.	TRBV3-1	CASHLSLAGVQETQYF	TGTGCCAGCCACCTGAGTCTAGCGGGAGTGCAAGAGACCCAGTACTTC
.	TRBJ2-2	.	TRBV7-6	CASSLVSGPTTGELFF	TGTGCCAGCAGCTTAGTTTCGGGACCCACCACCGGGGAGCTGTTTTTT
.	TRBJ2-7	few	TRBV28	CASSLIYAQRYEQYF	TGTGCCAGCAGTTTAATTTATGCCCAGAGGTACGAGCAGTACTTC
TRBD2	TRBJ2-7	few	TRBV7-6	CASTLNLAGNSKQYF	TGTGCCAGCACCCTAAATCTAGCGGGCAACTCTAAGCAGTACTTC
.	TRBJ2-1	.	TRBV6-6	CASRPSAGRPGSYNEQFF	TGTGCCAGCAGACCCTCCGCGGGGAGACCCGGCTCCTACAATGAGCAGTTCTTC
.	TRBJ2-5	.	TRBV25-1	CASSDRDVETQYF	TGTGCCAGCAGTGACCGGGACGTAGAGACCCAGTACTTC
.	TRBJ2-2	.	TRBV12-3/TRBV12-4	CASSPAARGELFF	TGTGCCAGCAGTCCGGCGGCCCGGGGGGAGCTGTTTTTT
.	TRBJ1-2	.	TRBV19	CASSMSRTDGYTF	TGTGCCAGTAGTATGAGTAGGACGGATGGCTACACCTTC
TRBD1	TRBJ2-5	.	TRBV29-1	CSVPGQGQETQYF	TGCAGCGTCCCGGGACAGGGACAAGAGACCCAGTACTTC
.	TRBJ2-3	.	TRBV12-5	CASGLGNTDTQYF	TGTGCTAGTGGTTTGGGGAACACAGATACGCAGTATTTT
.	TRBJ2-2	few	TRBV6-2/TRBV6-3	CASSHGARKNTGELFF	TGTGCCAGCAGCCACGGGGCTAGAAAAAACACCGGGGAGCTGTTTTTT
.	TRBJ2-6	.	TRBV7-9	CANGPSGANVLTF	TGTGCCAATGGACCCTCTGGGGCCAACGTCCTGACTTTC
.	TRBJ2-7	.	TRBV2	CASVGYEQYF	TGTGCCAGCGTAGGGTACGAGCAGTACTTC
.	TRBJ1-5	many	TRBV7-2	CASSRTPNSNQPQHF	TGTGCCAGCAGTAGGACGCCTAATAGCAATCAGCCCCAGCATTTT